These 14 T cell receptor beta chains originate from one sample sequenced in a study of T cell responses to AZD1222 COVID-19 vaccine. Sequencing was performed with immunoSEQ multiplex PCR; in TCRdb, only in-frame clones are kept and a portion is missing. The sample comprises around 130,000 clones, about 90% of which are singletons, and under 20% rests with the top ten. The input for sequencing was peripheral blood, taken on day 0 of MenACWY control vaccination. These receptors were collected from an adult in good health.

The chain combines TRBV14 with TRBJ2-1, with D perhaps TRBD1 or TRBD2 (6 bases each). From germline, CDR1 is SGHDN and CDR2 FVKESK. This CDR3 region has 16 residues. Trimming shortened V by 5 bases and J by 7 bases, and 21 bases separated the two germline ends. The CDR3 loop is CASSDLRGMGLNEQFF. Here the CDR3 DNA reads TGTGCCAGCAGCGACTTAAGGGGGATGGGACTGAATGAGCAGTTCTTC.

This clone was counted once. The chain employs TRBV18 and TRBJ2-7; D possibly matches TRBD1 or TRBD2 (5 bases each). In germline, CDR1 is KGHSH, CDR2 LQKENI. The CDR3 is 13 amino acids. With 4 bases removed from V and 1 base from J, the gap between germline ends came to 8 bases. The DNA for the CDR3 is TGTGCCAGCTCACTGTGGGGGTCCTACGAGCAGTACTTC. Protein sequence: CASSLWGSYEQYF.

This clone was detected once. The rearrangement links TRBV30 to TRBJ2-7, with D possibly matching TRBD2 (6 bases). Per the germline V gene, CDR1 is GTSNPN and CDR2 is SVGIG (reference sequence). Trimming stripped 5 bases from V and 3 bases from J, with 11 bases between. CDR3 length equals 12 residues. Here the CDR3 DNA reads TGTGCCTGGTGGCGGCGGGACTACGAGCAGTACTTC. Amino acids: CAWWRRDYEQYF.

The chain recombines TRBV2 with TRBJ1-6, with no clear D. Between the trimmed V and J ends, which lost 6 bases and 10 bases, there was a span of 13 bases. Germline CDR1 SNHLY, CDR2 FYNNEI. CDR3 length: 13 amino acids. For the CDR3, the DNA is TGTGCCAGCAGCGAAAATCCGTCGTCACCCCTCCACTTT. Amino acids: CASSENPSSPLHF.

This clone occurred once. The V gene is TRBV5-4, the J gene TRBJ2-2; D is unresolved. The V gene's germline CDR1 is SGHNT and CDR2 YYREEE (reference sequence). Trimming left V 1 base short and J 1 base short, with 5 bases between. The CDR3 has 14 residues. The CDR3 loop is CASSLLGNTGELFF. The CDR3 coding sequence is TGTGCCAGCAGCTTGTTAGGGAACACCGGGGAGCTGTTTTTT. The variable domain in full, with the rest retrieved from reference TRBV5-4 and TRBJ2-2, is ETGVTQSPTHLIKTRGQQVTLRCSSQSGHNTVSWYQQALGQGPQFIFQYYREEENGRGNFPPRFSGLQFPNYSSELNVNALELDDSALYLCASSLLGNTGELFFGEGSRLTVL.

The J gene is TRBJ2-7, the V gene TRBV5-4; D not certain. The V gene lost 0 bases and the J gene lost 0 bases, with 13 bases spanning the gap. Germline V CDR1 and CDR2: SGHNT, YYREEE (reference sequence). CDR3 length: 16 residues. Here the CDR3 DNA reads TGTGCCAGCAGCTTGGGAGGCAGCACGATCTCCTACGAGCAGTACTTC. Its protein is CASSLGGSTISYEQYF. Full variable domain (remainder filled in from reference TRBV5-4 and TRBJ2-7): ETGVTQSPTHLIKTRGQQVTLRCSSQSGHNTVSWYQQALGQGPQFIFQYYREEENGRGNFPPRFSGLQFPNYSSELNVNALELDDSALYLCASSLGGSTISYEQYFGPGTRLTVT.

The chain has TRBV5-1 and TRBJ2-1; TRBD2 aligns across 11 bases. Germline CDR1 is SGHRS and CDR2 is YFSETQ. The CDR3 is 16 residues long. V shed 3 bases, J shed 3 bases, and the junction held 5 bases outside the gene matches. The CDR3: CASSSPGTSGYNEQFF. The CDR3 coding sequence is TGCGCCAGCAGCTCCCCCGGGACTAGCGGCTACAATGAGCAGTTCTTC.

For the CDR3, the DNA is TGTGCCAGCAGTTCCCCGACTAGCGGGAAATCCTACGAGCAGTACTTC. This gives the protein CASSSPTSGKSYEQYF. The chain employs TRBV27 and TRBJ2-7, with 11 bases that match TRBD2. Germline V gene lookup returns CDR1 MNHEY and CDR2 SMNVEV (reference sequence). The CDR3 loop spans 16 amino acids. After removal of 4 bases from V and 1 base from J, the junction contained 6 bases not matched to a gene.

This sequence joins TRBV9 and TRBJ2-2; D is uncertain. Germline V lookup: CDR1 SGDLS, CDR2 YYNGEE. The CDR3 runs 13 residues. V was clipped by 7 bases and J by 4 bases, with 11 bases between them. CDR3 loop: CASGARVTGELFF. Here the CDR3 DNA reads TGTGCCAGCGGCGCCCGAGTCACCGGGGAGCTGTTTTTT.

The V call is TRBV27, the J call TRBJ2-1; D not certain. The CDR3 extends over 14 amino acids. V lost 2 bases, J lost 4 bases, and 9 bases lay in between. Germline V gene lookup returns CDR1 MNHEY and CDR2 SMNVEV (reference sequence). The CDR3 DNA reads TGTGCCAGCAGTTTACTAGTTAGTTACAATGAGCAGTTCTTC. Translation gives CASSLLVSYNEQFF.

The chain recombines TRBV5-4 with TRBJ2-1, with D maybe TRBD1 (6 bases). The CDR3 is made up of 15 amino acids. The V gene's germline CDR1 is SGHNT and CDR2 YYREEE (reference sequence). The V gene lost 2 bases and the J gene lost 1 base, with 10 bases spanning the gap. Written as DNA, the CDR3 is TGTGCCAGCAGCTTTAGGGGGAGTTCCTACAATGAGCAGTTCTTC. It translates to CASSFRGSSYNEQFF.

CDR3 DNA: TGCAGTGCTAGTAAGTGGGGCACTGAAGCTTTCTTT. This gives the protein CSASKWGTEAFF. This chain connects TRBV20-1 to TRBJ1-1, with D hard to call. The germline V and J ends were trimmed by 3 bases and 4 bases, with 9 bases remaining between them. The CDR3 totals 12 residues. Germline V gives CDR1 DFQATT, CDR2 SNEGSKA (reference sequence).

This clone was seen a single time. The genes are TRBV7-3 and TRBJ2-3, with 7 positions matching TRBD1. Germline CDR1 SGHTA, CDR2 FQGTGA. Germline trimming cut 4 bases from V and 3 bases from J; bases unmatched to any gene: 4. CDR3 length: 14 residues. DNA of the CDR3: TGTGCCAGCAGCTCGGGACAGCCAACAGATACGCAGTATTTT. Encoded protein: CASSSGQPTDTQYF.

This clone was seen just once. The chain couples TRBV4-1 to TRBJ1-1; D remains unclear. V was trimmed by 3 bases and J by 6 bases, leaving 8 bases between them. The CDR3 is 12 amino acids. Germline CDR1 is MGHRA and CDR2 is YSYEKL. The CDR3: CASSQHKAEAFF. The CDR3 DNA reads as TGCGCCAGCAGCCAGCACAAAGCTGAAGCTTTCTTT.